Below, 20 T cell receptor beta chains from the same sample are listed, as sequenced in a study of blood T cell repertoires in COVID-19. Only in-frame clones appear in the TCRdb table, and some are missing; sequencing was by immunoSEQ multiplex PCR. The sample lists fewer than 200,000 clones, 89% seen once, with approximately 2% in the top ten. Sequenced input: peripheral blood. These receptors came from a man aged 18 to 29 who had recovered from COVID-19.

Notes on this clone: The junction departs from germline at one end; a sequencing error may be responsible. This chain joins TRBV5-6 and TRBJ2-1, with 9 positions matching TRBD1. The CDR3 sequence is 13 residues long. Germline CDR1 reads SGHDT; CDR2 reads YYEEEE. DNA of the CDR3: TGTGCCAGCAGCTTGGCCGGTCCGGGACAGGGTCTCTTC. This encodes CASSLAGPGQGLF. The whole variable domain, remainder taken from reference TRBV5-6 and TRBJ2-1, is DAGVTQSPTHLIKTRGQQVTLRCSPKSGHDTVSWYQQALGQGPQFIFQYYEEEERQRGNFPDRFSGHQFPNYSSELNVNALLLGDSALYLCASSLAGPGQGLFGPGTRLTVL.

The chain employs TRBV7-3 and TRBJ1-1; no definite D call. CDR3 length equals 13 residues. The V end was cut by 4 bases, the J end by 0 bases, with 6 bases between. Looked up from germline, CDR1 is SGHTA and CDR2 is FQGTGA. CDR3 in DNA: TGTGCCAGCAGCTCAAATTTGAACACTGAAGCTTTCTTT. Its protein is CASSSNLNTEAFF.

The rearrangement links TRBV28 to TRBJ1-6; perhaps TRBD1 as D (5 bases). The CDR3 length is 15 residues. V lost 4 bases and J 5 bases, leaving 12 bases between the germline ends. The germline V gene encodes CDR1 MDHEN and CDR2 SYDVKM. Here the CDR3 reads CASSSPGKNNSPLHF. CDR3 coding DNA: TGTGCCAGCAGTTCTCCAGGGAAAAATAATTCACCCCTCCACTTT.

The rearrangement joins TRBV18 to TRBJ2-1, with a weak D call TRBD1 (5 bases). The CDR3 spans 14 residues. Germline CDR1 KGHSH, CDR2 LQKENI. V was pared by 2 bases and J by 8 bases, with 13 bases between. The CDR3 coding sequence is TGTGCCAGCTCACCAGGGGCTCCCAGGGATGAGCAGTTCTTC. Its protein is CASSPGAPRDEQFF.

This chain links TRBV29-1 with TRBJ1-1; a weak D match, TRBD1 (5 bases). The V end lost 4 bases, the J end lost 3 bases, and 9 bases lay between the germline ends. The CDR3 is 12 residues long. Germline CDR1 and CDR2: SQVTM and ANQGSEA. The CDR3 nucleotides are TGCAGCGTTGGGTCAGGGTACACTGAAGCTTTCTTT. Amino acid sequence: CSVGSGYTEAFF.

The rearrangement uses TRBV18 and TRBJ2-1; possibly TRBD1 for D (6 bases). The V end was cut by 0 bases, the J end by 9 bases, with 15 bases between. The CDR3 runs to 15 residues. Germline CDR1 KGHSH, CDR2 LQKENI. CDR3 DNA: TGTGCCAGCTCACCACCAATCCAAACCAGGGGTGAGCAGTTCTTC. Translation gives CASSPPIQTRGEQFF. Full variable domain (outside the CDR3, taken from reference TRBV18 and TRBJ2-1): NAGVMQNPRHLVRRRGQEARLRCSPMKGHSHVYWYRQLPEEGLKFMVYLQKENIIDESGMPKERFSAEFPKEGPSILRIQQVVRGDSAAYFCASSPPIQTRGEQFFGPGTRLTVL.

This chain uses TRBV4-3 with TRBJ2-1; 8 bases fit TRBD2. The CDR3 sequence is 14 residues long. The J segment lost 7 bases and the V segment lost 0 bases, leaving 2 bases of the junction unmatched. CDR1 LGHNA and CDR2 YSLEER come from the germline V gene. The CDR3 coding sequence is TGCGCCAGCAGCCAAGAGACTAGCGATAATGAGCAGTTCTTC. Translating gives CASSQETSDNEQFF.

DNA of the CDR3: TGTGCCAGCAGCGTAAGGGGTAATAGGGAGACCCAGTACTTC. Translated: CASSVRGNRETQYF. The chain uses TRBV9 and TRBJ2-5; TRBD1 is a possible D gene (5 bases). Germline CDR1 SGDLS, CDR2 YYNGEE. The V end was cut by 1 base, the J end by 5 bases, with 12 bases between. The CDR3 has 14 amino acids.

The CDR3 reads CASSAQSTDTQYF. The CDR3 DNA sequence: TGTGCCAGCAGCGCACAGAGCACAGATACGCAGTATTTT. The chain links TRBV7-3 to TRBJ2-3; D is undetermined. The CDR3 consists of 13 residues. Trimming stripped 5 bases from V and 0 bases from J, with 6 bases between. CDR1 is SGHTA, CDR2 FQGTGA, per germline. The full variable domain, its missing parts supplied by reference TRBV7-3 and TRBJ2-3, is GAGVSQTPSNKVTEKGKYVELRCDPISGHTALYWYRQSLGQGPEFLIYFQGTGAADDSGLPNDRFFAVRPEGSVSTLKIQRTERGDSAVYLCASSAQSTDTQYFGPGTRLTVL.

The rearrangement uses TRBV6-2 or TRBV6-3 and TRBJ2-7; 7 bases align to TRBD1. There are 21 residues in the CDR3. Trimming took 0 bases from V and 3 from J; bases not matched to a gene: 23. The germline CDR1 and CDR2 sequences are MNHEY and SVGEGT. Written as DNA, the CDR3 is TGTGCCAGCAGTTACTCGATTAAGGGAATCAGGGGACAGCCTTTGAGCTACGAGCAGTACTTC. It specifies CASSYSIKGIRGQPLSYEQYF.

V and J are TRBV4-3 and TRBJ2-1; weak D call: TRBD2 (6 bases). The CDR3 contains 14 residues. Trimming removed 4 bases from V and 3 bases from J, with 10 bases in between. Germline V CDR1 and CDR2: LGHNA, YSLEER. In DNA form, the CDR3 reads TGCGCCAGCAGCCTTAGCGGAAACTACAATGAGCAGTTCTTC. Translation gives CASSLSGNYNEQFF.

The CDR3 DNA sequence: TGCGCCAGCAGCCCCCAGGGCGGAACTAATGAAAAACTGTTTTTT. It yields the protein CASSPQGGTNEKLFF. The chain couples TRBV5-1 to TRBJ1-4; D possibly corresponds to TRBD1 (5 bases). V lost 4 bases, J lost 1 base, and 11 bases lay in between. Germline V gene sequence: CDR1 SGHRS, CDR2 YFSETQ. This CDR3 spans 15 amino acids.

This chain's CDR3 is CASSPRQGLAKNIQYF. CDR3 in DNA: TGTGCCAGCTCACCAAGACAGGGACTAGCCAAAAACATTCAGTACTTC. This chain connects TRBV18 to TRBJ2-4, with a weak D call TRBD1 (7 bases). Germline V gene data show CDR1 as KGHSH and CDR2 as LQKENI. Trimming left V 2 bases short and J 0 bases short, with 11 bases between. This CDR3 is built from 16 residues.

The CDR3 protein is CASSQEPLRDNEQFF. DNA for the CDR3: TGTGCCAGCAGCCAAGAGCCCCTCCGGGACAATGAGCAGTTCTTC. The chain employs TRBV3-1 (or the pseudogene TRBV3-2) and TRBJ2-1, with D hard to call. Germline loops: CDR1 LGHDT, CDR2 YNNKEL (reference sequence). Trimming took 0 bases from V and 5 from J, leaving 11 bases between them. This CDR3 has 15 residues.

The V and J genes are TRBV9 and TRBJ1-2, with D possibly being TRBD1 (6 bases). Germline assignment: CDR1 SGDLS and CDR2 YYNGEE. The CDR3 is made up of 15 amino acids. V was shortened by 1 base and J by 6 bases, with 16 bases between the two germline ends. The CDR3 bases are TGTGCCAGCAGCGTACGGGTGGGGGCGGTGAATGGCTACACCTTC. This sequence encodes CASSVRVGAVNGYTF.

The V gene is TRBV19, the J gene TRBJ2-7; 10 bases are shared with TRBD1. J was trimmed by 3 bases and V by 5 bases; bases with no gene match: 4. This CDR3 is 14 amino acids long. Germline V CDR1 and CDR2: LNHDA, SQIVND (reference sequence). The CDR3 DNA reads TGTGCCAGTAGTCCCTGGGACAGGGGCTACGAGCAGTACTTC. Amino acids: CASSPWDRGYEQYF.

V gene TRBV27 combines with J gene TRBJ2-1; 10 positions agree with TRBD1. J gave up 4 bases and V 6 bases, and 6 bases lay outside the gene matches. CDR1 is MNHEY, CDR2 SMNVEV, per germline (reference sequence). The CDR3 length is 15 residues. As DNA, the CDR3 is TGTGCCAGCAGAAGAGGACAGGGGGGTTACAATGAGCAGTTCTTC. The encoded protein is CASRRGQGGYNEQFF.

This sequence joins TRBV6-5 and TRBJ2-2; the D gene is possibly TRBD1 (5 bases). The CDR3 has 15 amino acids. CDR1 and CDR2 (germline): MNHEY, SVGAGI. V was clipped by 2 bases and J by 6 bases, with 13 bases between them. The CDR3 nucleotides read TGTGCCAGCAGTTACGGTGCAGGGCCCGCCGGGGAGCTGTTTTTT. This sequence encodes CASSYGAGPAGELFF.

As for this clone: One end of the junction is discordant with germline, which a read error may explain. The J gene is TRBJ2-1, the V gene TRBV7-9; 9 nucleotides agree with TRBD2. Germline V lookup: CDR1 SEHNR, CDR2 FQNEAQ (reference sequence). This CDR3 is 15 amino acids long. CDR3 coding DNA: TGTGCCAGCAGCTTAGAGGGGGCTAGCGGGAAAGGCGGAGTCTTC. Its protein is CASSLEGASGKGGVF.

The chain links TRBV19 to TRBJ2-7; 7 positions match TRBD2. The germline gives CDR1 LNHDA, CDR2 SQIVND (reference sequence). The CDR3 has 14 residues. Trimming took 5 bases from V and 8 from J; bases not matched to a gene: 12. In nucleotides, the CDR3 is TGTGCCAGTAGTCCATCGGGGCTAGCGGACAAGCAGTACTTC. Translating it yields CASSPSGLADKQYF.